Shown below are 4 T cell receptor beta chains from a single sample sequenced in a study of blood T cell repertoires in COVID-19 (TCRdb year 2020). Libraries were prepared through the immunoSEQ multiplex PCR assay. This is the immuneACCESS table as TCRdb keeps it, with only in-frame sequences that have V and J called. A part of the clones is gone; compared with another copy, unresolved V genes explain less than half, and the rest is unexplained. Recorded for this sample are 250,000 to 300,000 clones; about 86% of them occurred a single time. Approximately 12% of the sample is in the top ten clones. The sample comprised peripheral blood. The origin of the receptors is a woman in her 30s with COVID-19, enrolled during active disease.

The chain uses TRBV6-5 and TRBJ2-7, with 8 bases matching TRBD2. V gave up 7 bases and J gave up 2 bases; unmatched junction bases: 10. Germline CDR1 is MNHEY and CDR2 is SVGAGI. The CDR3 is 15 residues long. CDR3 in amino acids: CASIVVAGGPYEQYF. The CDR3 DNA reads as TGTGCCAGCATTGTAGTGGCGGGGGGACCCTACGAGCAGTACTTC.

The V call is TRBV28, the J call TRBJ1-5; D is uncertain. CDR3 size: 16 residues. V was trimmed by 3 bases and J by 7 bases, leaving 19 bases between them. Germline V lookup: CDR1 MDHEN, CDR2 SYDVKM. In DNA, the CDR3 is TGTGCCAGCAGTTTTGTGGGCGGAGGACGTCGGCAGCCCCAGCATTTT. It yields the protein CASSFVGGGRRQPQHF.

The gene calls are TRBV10-2 and TRBJ1-2; D is perhaps TRBD1 (6 bases). With 4 bases removed from V and 1 base from J, the gap between germline ends came to 10 bases. Germline V gives CDR1 WSHSY, CDR2 SAAADI. The CDR3 extends over 14 amino acids. The CDR3 sequence is CASSAGAHNYGYTF. CDR3 sequence (DNA): TGCGCCAGCAGTGCAGGGGCCCATAACTATGGCTACACCTTC.

The chain couples TRBV19 to TRBJ1-5; 7 positions match TRBD1. Unmatched junction bases numbered 22, after V lost 6 bases and J lost 5 bases. There are 19 residues in the CDR3. Germline V CDR1 and CDR2: LNHDA, SQIVND (reference sequence). CDR3 in amino acids: CASSFWGRGFLPTYQPQHF. In DNA, the CDR3 is TGTGCCAGTAGCTTTTGGGGCAGGGGGTTCCTCCCGACCTATCAGCCCCAGCATTTT.